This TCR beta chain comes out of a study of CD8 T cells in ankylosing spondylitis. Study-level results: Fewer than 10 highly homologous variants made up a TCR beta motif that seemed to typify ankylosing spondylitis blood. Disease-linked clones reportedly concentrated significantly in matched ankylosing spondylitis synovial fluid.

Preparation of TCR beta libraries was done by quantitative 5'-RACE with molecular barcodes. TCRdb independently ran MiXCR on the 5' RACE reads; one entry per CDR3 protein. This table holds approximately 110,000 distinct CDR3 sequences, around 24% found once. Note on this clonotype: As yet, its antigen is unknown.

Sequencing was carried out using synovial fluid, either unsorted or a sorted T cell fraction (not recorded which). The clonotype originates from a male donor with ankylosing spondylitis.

This CDR3 is CASSPVGGGDEKLFF. DNA of the CDR3: TGCGCCAGCAGCCCGGTAGGGGGGGGAGATGAAAAACTGTTTTTT. The chain couples TRBV5-1 to TRBJ1-4; a possible D gene is TRBD1 (6 bases). The germline V gene encodes CDR1 SGHRS and CDR2 YFSETQ. V lost 4 bases and J lost 6, with 16 bases in between. The CDR3 consists of 15 residues.